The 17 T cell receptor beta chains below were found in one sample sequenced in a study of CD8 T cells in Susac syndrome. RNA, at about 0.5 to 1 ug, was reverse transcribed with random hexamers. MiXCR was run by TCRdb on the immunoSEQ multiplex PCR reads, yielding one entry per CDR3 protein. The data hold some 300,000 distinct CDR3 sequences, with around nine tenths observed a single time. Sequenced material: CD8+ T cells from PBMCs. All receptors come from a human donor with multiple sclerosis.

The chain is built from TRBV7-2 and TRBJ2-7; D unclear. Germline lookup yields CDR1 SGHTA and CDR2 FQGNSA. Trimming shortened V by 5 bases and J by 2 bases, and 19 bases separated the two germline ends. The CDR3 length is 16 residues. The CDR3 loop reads CASSHLTALPPYEQYF. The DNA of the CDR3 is TGTGCCAGCAGCCATCTAACGGCCCTACCGCCCTACGAGCAGTACTTC.

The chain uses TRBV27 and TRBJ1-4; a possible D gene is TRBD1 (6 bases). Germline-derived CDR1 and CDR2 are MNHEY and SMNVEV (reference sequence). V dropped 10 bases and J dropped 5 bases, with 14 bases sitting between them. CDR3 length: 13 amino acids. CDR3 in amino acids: CATATGANEKLFF. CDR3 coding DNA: TGTGCCACCGCGACAGGAGCCAATGAAAAACTGTTTTTT.

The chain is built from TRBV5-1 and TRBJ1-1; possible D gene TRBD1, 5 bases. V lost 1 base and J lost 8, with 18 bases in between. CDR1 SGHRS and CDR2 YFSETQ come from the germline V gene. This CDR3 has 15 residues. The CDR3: CASSLSGPEGLEAFF. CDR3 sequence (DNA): TGCGCCAGCAGCTTGTCGGGACCAGAGGGCCTGGAAGCTTTCTTT.

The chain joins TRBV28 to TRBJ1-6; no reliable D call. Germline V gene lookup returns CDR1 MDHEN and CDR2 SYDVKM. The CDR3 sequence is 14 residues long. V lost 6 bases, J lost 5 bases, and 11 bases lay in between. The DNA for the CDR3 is TGTGCCAGCAGGCACAGAATAAATAATTCACCCCTCCACTTT. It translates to CASRHRINNSPLHF.

CDR3 in amino acids: CASSPASTDTQYF. The CDR3 nucleotides read TGTGCCAGTAGTCCGGCTAGCACAGATACGCAGTATTTT. The chain employs TRBV19 and TRBJ2-3, with unresolved D. CDR3 length: 13 amino acids. The V gene lost 5 bases and the J gene lost 0 bases, with 6 bases spanning the gap. Germline V gene data show CDR1 as LNHDA and CDR2 as SQIVND (reference sequence).

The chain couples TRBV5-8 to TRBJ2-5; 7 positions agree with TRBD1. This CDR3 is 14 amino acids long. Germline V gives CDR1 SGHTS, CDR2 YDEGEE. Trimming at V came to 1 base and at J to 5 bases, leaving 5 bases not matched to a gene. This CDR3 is CASSLQGVGETQYF. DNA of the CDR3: TGTGCCAGCAGCTTGCAGGGGGTTGGGGAGACCCAGTACTTC.

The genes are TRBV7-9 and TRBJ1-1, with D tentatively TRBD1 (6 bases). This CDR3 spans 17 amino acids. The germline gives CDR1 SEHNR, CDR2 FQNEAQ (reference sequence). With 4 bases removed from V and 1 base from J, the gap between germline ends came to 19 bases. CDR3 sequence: CASSSSRMDSSNTEAFF. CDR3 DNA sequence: TGTGCCAGCAGCTCTAGTAGGATGGACAGTTCGAACACTGAAGCTTTCTTT.

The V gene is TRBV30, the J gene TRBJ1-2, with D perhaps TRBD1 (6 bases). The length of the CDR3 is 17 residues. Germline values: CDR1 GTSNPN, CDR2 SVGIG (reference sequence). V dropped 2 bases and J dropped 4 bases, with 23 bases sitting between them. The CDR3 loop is CAWSKSGAGLTLYGYTF. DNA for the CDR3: TGTGCCTGGAGTAAATCGGGGGCAGGCCTCACCCTCTATGGCTACACCTTC. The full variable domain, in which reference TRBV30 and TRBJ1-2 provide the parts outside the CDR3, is SQTIHQWPATLVQPVGSPLSLECTVEGTSNPNLYWYRQAAGRGLQLLFYSVGIGQISSEVPQNLSASRPQDRQFILSSKKLLLSDSGFYLCAWSKSGAGLTLYGYTFGSGTRLTVV.

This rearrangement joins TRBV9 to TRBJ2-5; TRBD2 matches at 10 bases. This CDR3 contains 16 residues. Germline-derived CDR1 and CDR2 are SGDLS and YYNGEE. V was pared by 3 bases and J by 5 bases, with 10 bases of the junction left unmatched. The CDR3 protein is CASSAHPGLATETQYF. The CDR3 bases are TGTGCCAGCAGCGCCCACCCGGGACTAGCGACGGAGACCCAGTACTTC. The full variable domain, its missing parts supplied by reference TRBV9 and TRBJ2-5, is DSGVTQTPKHLITATGQRVTLRCSPRSGDLSVYWYQQSLDQGLQFLIQYYNGEERAKGNILERFSAQQFPDLHSELNLSSLELGDSALYFCASSAHPGLATETQYFGPGTRLLVL.

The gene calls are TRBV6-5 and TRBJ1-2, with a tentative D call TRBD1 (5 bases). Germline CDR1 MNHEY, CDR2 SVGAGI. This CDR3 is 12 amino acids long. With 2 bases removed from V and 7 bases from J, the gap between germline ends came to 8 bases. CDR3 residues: CASSYGGSGYTF. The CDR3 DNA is TGTGCCAGCAGTTACGGGGGATCTGGCTACACCTTC.

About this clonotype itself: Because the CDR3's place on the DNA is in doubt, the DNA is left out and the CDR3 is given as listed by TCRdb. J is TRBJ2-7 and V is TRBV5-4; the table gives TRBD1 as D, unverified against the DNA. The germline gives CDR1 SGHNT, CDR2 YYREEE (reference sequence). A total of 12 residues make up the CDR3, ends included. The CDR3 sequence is CASSVVGTGAHF.

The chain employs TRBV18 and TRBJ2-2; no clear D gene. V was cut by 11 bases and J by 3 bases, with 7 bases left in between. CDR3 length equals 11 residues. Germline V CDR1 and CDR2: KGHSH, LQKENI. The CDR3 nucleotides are TGTGCCGCTTTGGACACCGGGGAGCTGTTTTTT. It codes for CAALDTGELFF.

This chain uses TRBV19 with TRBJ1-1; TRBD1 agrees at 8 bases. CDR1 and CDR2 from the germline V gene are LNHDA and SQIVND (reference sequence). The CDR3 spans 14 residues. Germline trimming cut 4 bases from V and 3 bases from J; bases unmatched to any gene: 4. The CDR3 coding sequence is TGTGCCAGTAGTACGGACAGGGTAGACACTGAAGCTTTCTTT. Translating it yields CASSTDRVDTEAFF.

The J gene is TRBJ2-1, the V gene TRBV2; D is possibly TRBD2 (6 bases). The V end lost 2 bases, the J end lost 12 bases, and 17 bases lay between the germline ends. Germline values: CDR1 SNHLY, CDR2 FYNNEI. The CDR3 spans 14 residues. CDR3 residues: CASSEWAEGRRQFF. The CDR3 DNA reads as TGTGCCAGCAGTGAATGGGCGGAGGGGCGTAGGCAGTTCTTC.

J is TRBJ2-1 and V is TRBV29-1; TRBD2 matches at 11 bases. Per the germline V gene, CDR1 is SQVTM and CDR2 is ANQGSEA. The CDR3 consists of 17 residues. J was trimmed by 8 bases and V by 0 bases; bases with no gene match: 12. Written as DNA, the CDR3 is TGCAGCGTTGAAGATCTCGGGACTAGCGGCCAGGCTTATGAGCAGTTCTTC. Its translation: CSVEDLGTSGQAYEQFF.

DNA of the CDR3: TGCAGTGCTAGGGACAGGATGTTAGCGGGAGGGCCCCACGAGCAGTACTTC. Translation: CSARDRMLAGGPHEQYF. The V gene is TRBV20-1, the J gene TRBJ2-7; 11 nucleotides agree with TRBD2. J gave up 5 bases and V 3 bases, and 15 bases lay outside the gene matches. This CDR3 is 17 amino acids long. Germline values: CDR1 DFQATT, CDR2 SNEGSKA (reference sequence).

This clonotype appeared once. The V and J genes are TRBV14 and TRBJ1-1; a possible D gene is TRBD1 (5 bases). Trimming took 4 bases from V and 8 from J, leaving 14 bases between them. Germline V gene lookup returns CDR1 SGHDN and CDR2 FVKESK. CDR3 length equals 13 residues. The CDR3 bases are TGTGCCAGCAGCCTTTGGGGCCAGCCAGAAGCTTTCTTT. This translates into CASSLWGQPEAFF.